This T cell receptor beta chain was obtained from a study of OX40 agonist ivuxolimab in advanced cancers. Study-wide context: The costimulatory receptor OX40 (CD134) was targeted by ivuxolimab, a fully human IgG2 agonistic monoclonal antibody. Three dose-escalation patients achieved partial responses, one with hepatocellular carcinoma and two with cutaneous melanoma. Of the approximately 54 dose-escalation patients, hepatocellular carcinoma was present in roughly 19, melanoma in around 15, renal cell carcinoma in 9 and head and neck cancer in 9. In the dose-escalation cohort, more than 75% of patients were male, and the mean age was about 55 years, with a range of roughly 20 to 80. Prior anti-PD-1, anti-PD-L1 or anti-CTLA-4 therapy was permitted, and checkpoint inhibitors had been received by less than 45% of dose-escalation patients. The paper reports the monotherapy dose-escalation portion (N = 52 patients) of the phase I ivuxolimab trial. The point of sequencing TCRbeta in the periphery was to test whether ivuxolimab changed TCR sequence diversity and drove clonal T-cell expansion. Intravenous ivuxolimab was administered to patients every 2 weeks at six dose levels: 0.01, 0.1, 0.3, 1.5, 3 and 10 mg/kg. Broad study findings and their caveats: In partial responders in the 0.1-3.0 mg/kg groups, normalized peripheral clonal expansion was found to be among the lowest, especially among CD8+ T cells. The antigen specificity of the clonally expanded peripheral T cells was not determined. After ivuxolimab, more expanded clones were found on average in CD8+ T cells than in CD4+ T cells. Low levels of normalized T-cell clonal expansion were also seen in some nonresponding patients. At doses from 0.1 to 3.0 mg/kg, clonal expansion was seen in both CD4+ and CD8+ blood T cells between baseline and week 6.

Trimming removed 0 bases from V and 2 bases from J, leaving 8 bases between the germline ends. The CDR3, from cysteine to phenylalanine, totals 14 residues. Only the CDR3 DNA is retained, 42 bases long and in frame from the first base. CDR1 and CDR2 are drawn from the germline V gene: SGHRS, YFSETQ. With regard to this clone: The antigen this receptor binds is unknown. No clone much larger than this one lies a single base away; base qualities are absent.

The trial excluded patients who had a history of autoimmune disease or were on systemic immunosuppression. In every dose cohort, peripheral blood was drawn for TCR sequencing at baseline, cycle 4 day 1, and cycle 7 day 1. Samples came from an open-label, multicenter, first-in-human phase I dose-escalation trial of ivuxolimab. Adults with locally advanced or metastatic melanoma, renal cell, hepatocellular, or head and neck squamous cell carcinoma were enrolled in the trial. Before TCR sequencing, CD4+ T cells and CD8+ T cells were sorted from peripheral blood as separate populations. Genomic DNA was isolated from the sorted cells so that the TCRbeta CDR3 region could be sequenced. The immunoSEQ Assay was used to sequence the TCRbeta CDR3 regions. In TCRdb, the immuneACCESS table is reduced to in-frame sequences with V and J assigned. These tables do not hold every clone; where another copy was compared, an unresolved V gene accounts for under half, and the others remain unexplained. The sample records 55,000 to 70,000 clones, roughly nine tenths of which are singletons. The top ten clones comprise roughly 1% of the sample.

The sample was CD4+ or CD8+ T cells sorted from blood, taken in a trial of the OX40 agonist ivuxolimab. The sequence is built from TRBV5-1 and TRBJ1-1; no D gene can be assigned with confidence. This TCR was sampled from an adult with an advanced solid tumor such as melanoma, head and neck, liver or kidney cancer. The DNA sequence is as follows: TGCGCCAGCAGCTTGGACGGCCGTAACACTGAAGCTTTCTTT. Its amino acids are CASSLDGRNTEAFF. The full variable domain, completed from the reference TRBV5-1 and TRBJ1-1 proteins outside the CDR3, reads KAGVTQTPRYLIKTRGQQVTLSCSPISGHRSVSWYQQTPGQGLQFLFEYFSETQRNKGNFPGRFSGRQFSNSRSEMNVSTLELGDSALYLCASSLDGRNTEAFFGQGTRLTVV.